Here is one T cell receptor (beta chain) with its context. This clone was seen a few times. Its antigen is currently not known. No base quality information exists; no much larger clone differs at one position. This sample is part of a study of blood T cell repertoires in COVID-19 (dated by TCRdb to the early 2020s). Notes on the research overall: Collaborator samples came from the United States, Italy and Spain and covered acute and convalescent phases of COVID-19. Deeply sampled blood TCRbeta repertoires from subjects exposed to, actively infected with, or recovered from COVID-19 were included in the dataset. The repertoires were released in a freely available public database meant as a resource for research on the immune response to SARS-CoV-2. Where available, HLA class I and class II types were taken from metadata supplied by the sample provider and were not determined by assay-based typing. The prospective study material was composed of cDNA or gDNA derived from T cells, B-cell-depleted T cells, or PBMCs. Nearly every sample came with metadata listing a de-identified subject ID, COVID-19 status, age in years and sex. The samples were drawn from the first 160 participants of the ongoing ImmuneRACE study and from 1,200 or so subjects provided by 6 global collaborators.

TCRbeta CDR3 regions were amplified from genomic DNA by means of the immunoSEQ Assay, a bias-controlled multiplex PCR. In the source study's methods: The number of nucleated cells in each sample was estimated by amplification of reference gene primers within the assay. Sequence reads were collapsed and filtered to measure the absolute abundance of every unique TCRbeta CDR3 rearrangement. For each sample, productive Simpson clonality was calculated by taking the square root of Simpson's diversity index across productive rearrangements. TCRdb mirrors the immuneACCESS table, restricted to in-frame sequences. Some clones are absent from its copies; in checked studies, under half trace to an unresolved V gene, and the reason for the others is unknown. V and J calls plus clone size are reproduced from that table; the DNA served to infer D and trimming. This sample comprises some 190,000 clones, roughly 88% of them detected only once. The ten largest clones capture 2.5% to 3.5% of the sample.

Study-wide findings and limitations: Clinical and demographic metadata were provided uncurated, with the amount varying by source and participant.

Collaborating institutions collected whole blood in K2EDTA tubes following their own protocols. Collaborator samples were shipped for TCRbeta analysis as frozen whole blood, isolated PBMCs, or DNA extracted from either sample type. This receptor was taken from a man between 60 and 75 years old with acute or convalescent COVID-19. Sequenced: peripheral blood.

Here is the DNA: TGTGCCAGCAGCTGCGGCCAGGGGTCCCAAGAGACCCAGTACTTC. This encodes CASSCGQGSQETQYF. The sequence joins TRBV12-1 to TRBJ2-5; the D call in the table, TRBD1, was not verified against the DNA. TRBV12-1 is a pseudogene. The CDR3, cysteine through phenylalanine, is 15 amino acids long. Of the read, only the CDR3 DNA is kept; its 45 bases are in frame from base 1.